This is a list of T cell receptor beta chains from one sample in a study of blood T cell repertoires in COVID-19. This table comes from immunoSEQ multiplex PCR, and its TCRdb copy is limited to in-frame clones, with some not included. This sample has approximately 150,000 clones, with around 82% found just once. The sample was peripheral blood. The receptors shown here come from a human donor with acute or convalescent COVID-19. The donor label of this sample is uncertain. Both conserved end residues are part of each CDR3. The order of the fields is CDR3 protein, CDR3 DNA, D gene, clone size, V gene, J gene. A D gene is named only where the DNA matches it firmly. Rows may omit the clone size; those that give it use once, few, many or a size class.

CASSRAGSEAFF	TGTGCCAGCAGCCGCGCGGGCAGTGAAGCTTTCTTT	-	-	TRBV3-1/TRBV3-2	TRBJ1-1
CASSGGQGFEAFF	TGTGCCAGCAGCGGGGGACAGGGCTTTGAAGCTTTCTTT	TRBD1	-	TRBV9	TRBJ1-1
CASSLGQKTDTQYF	TGCGCCAGCAGCTTGGGACAGAAAACAGATACGCAGTATTTT	-	-	TRBV5-1	TRBJ2-3
CASRIQAAMNTEAFF	TGTGCCAGCAGGATACAGGCGGCTATGAACACTGAAGCTTTCTTT	-	few	TRBV27	TRBJ1-1
CAITRDLQGGTGELFF	TGTGCCATCACCCGGGACCTACAGGGGGGTACCGGGGAGCTGTTTTTT	TRBD1	-	TRBV10-3	TRBJ2-2
CASTLGGQGAGTEAFF	TGTGCCAGCACCCTAGGCGGACAGGGGGCAGGAACTGAAGCTTTCTTT	TRBD1	-	TRBV7-2	TRBJ1-1
CASSPGLADTSTDTQYF	TGTGCCAGCTCACCGGGACTAGCGGACACTAGCACAGATACGCAGTATTTT	TRBD2	-	TRBV18	TRBJ2-3
CASSLYGSGTGSSHEQYF	TGTGCCAGCAGTCTTTATGGATCCGGGACAGGGAGTTCCCACGAGCAGTACTTC	TRBD1	-	TRBV6-6	TRBJ2-7
CASSPPVRGLNTEAFF	TGTGCCAGCTCACCACCGGTACGCGGATTGAACACTGAAGCTTTCTTT	-	-	TRBV18	TRBJ1-1
CAWNGRGYGYTF	TGTGCCTGGAACGGCAGGGGCTATGGCTACACCTTC	-	-	TRBV30	TRBJ1-2
CASSIRGGETQYF	TGTGCCAGCAGCATTCGCGGGGGAGAGACCCAGTACTTC	TRBD2	few	TRBV5-8	TRBJ2-5
CASSQTGPYGYTF	TGTGCCAGCAGTCAGACAGGACCCTATGGCTACACCTTC	-	-	TRBV6-2/TRBV6-3	TRBJ1-2
CASRKGQDYEQYF	TGTGCCAGCAGAAAGGGACAGGACTACGAGCAGTACTTC	TRBD1	-	TRBV2	TRBJ2-7
CATSRDRGNQPQHF	TGTGCCACCAGCCGGGACAGGGGCAATCAGCCCCAGCATTTT	TRBD1	-	TRBV15	TRBJ1-5
CASSFTVNTEAFF	TGTGCCAGCAGTTTCACTGTGAACACTGAAGCTTTCTTT	-	-	TRBV12-3/TRBV12-4	TRBJ1-1
CASSPQGTTYGYTF	TGCGCCAGCAGCCCCCAGGGGACGACCTATGGCTACACCTTC	-	-	TRBV5-1	TRBJ1-2
CASSLLGTSIGDTQYF	TGTGCCAGCAGCCTATTGGGGACTAGTATAGGAGATACGCAGTATTTT	TRBD2	-	TRBV7-2	TRBJ2-3
CASSLGQQRVSPLHF	TGTGCCAGCTCACTGGGACAGCAGAGGGTTTCACCCCTCCACTTT	TRBD1	-	TRBV18	TRBJ1-6
CASSFGGELFF	TGCGCCAGCAGCTTCGGCGGGGAGCTGTTTTTT	-	-	TRBV5-1	TRBJ2-2
CASNEGGRNSPLHF	TGTGCCAGCAACGAGGGGGGGAGGAATTCACCCCTCCACTTT	-	-	TRBV7-2	TRBJ1-6
CASSLVEGSYEQYF	TGTGCCAGCAGCTTAGTGGAGGGCAGCTACGAGCAGTACTTC	-	-	TRBV11-2	TRBJ2-7
CASSPEQGWGNGYTF	TGTGCCAGCAGTCCCGAACAGGGGTGGGGAAATGGCTACACCTTC	TRBD1	once	TRBV6-6	TRBJ1-2
CASSPVGGATNEKLFF	TGTGCCAGCAGCCCCGTTGGGGGGGCTACTAATGAAAAACTGTTTTTT	-	-	TRBV7-8	TRBJ1-4
CASSPGSSYNEQFF	TGCGCCAGCAGCCCGGGTAGCTCCTACAATGAGCAGTTCTTC	-	-	TRBV5-1	TRBJ2-1
CAWSVNRGAETQYF	TGTGCCTGGAGTGTAAACAGGGGCGCGGAGACCCAGTACTTC	TRBD1	-	TRBV30	TRBJ2-5
CASSLARNEQFF	TGTGCCAGCAGCTTAGCCCGGAATGAGCAGTTCTTC	-	-	TRBV11-1	TRBJ2-1
CATSDSGTSGPYNEQFF	TGTGCCACCAGTGACTCCGGGACTAGCGGACCCTACAATGAGCAGTTCTTC	TRBD2	-	TRBV24-1	TRBJ2-1
CATSARYGYTF	TGTGCCACCAGCGCGCGGTATGGCTACACCTTC	-	few	TRBV10-3	TRBJ1-2
CASSERGLRETQYF	TGTGCCAGCTCTGAGCGGGGGCTCCGGGAGACCCAGTACTTC	TRBD2	few	TRBV6-6	TRBJ2-5
CASRVPGLALGTQYF	TGCGCCAGCAGAGTACCGGGACTAGCTTTGGGGACCCAGTACTTC	TRBD2	-	TRBV5-1	TRBJ2-5
CAISDLRDSYYGYTF	TGTGCCATCAGTGACCTCCGGGACAGCTACTATGGCTACACCTTC	TRBD1	-	TRBV10-3	TRBJ1-2
CATTSGGPYEQYF	TGTGCCACCACTAGCGGGGGACCCTACGAGCAGTACTTC	TRBD2	-	TRBV10-3	TRBJ2-7
CASSPRRGTGANVLTF	TGTGCCAGCAGCCCCCGGCGGGGCACTGGGGCCAACGTCCTGACTTTC	-	-	TRBV7-7	TRBJ2-6
CASSQSWEGIRYGYTF	TGCGCCAGCAGCCAATCCTGGGAGGGCATCCGCTATGGCTACACCTTC	-	-	TRBV4-1	TRBJ1-2
CAWKTGRFTEAFF	TGTGCCTGGAAGACAGGGAGGTTCACTGAAGCTTTCTTT	TRBD1	-	TRBV30	TRBJ1-1
CASSYTPGQGARNIQYF	TGTGCCAGCAGTTACACCCCGGGACAGGGGGCGAGAAACATTCAGTACTTC	TRBD1	-	TRBV7-2	TRBJ2-4
CASSQDPRGLGAGNEQFF	TGCGCCAGCAGCCAAGATCCCCGAGGACTAGGGGCGGGCAATGAGCAGTTCTTC	TRBD2	-	TRBV4-1	TRBJ2-1
CASSEYSNYGYTF	TGTGCCAGCAGTGAGTACAGCAACTATGGCTACACCTTC	-	-	TRBV6-1	TRBJ1-2
CASTNRAPRDEQYF	TGTGCCAGCACTAACAGGGCTCCTCGGGACGAGCAGTACTTC	-	-	TRBV2	TRBJ2-7
CAWSPRVRAQPQHF	TGTGCCTGGAGCCCTCGGGTGAGGGCTCAGCCCCAGCATTTT	-	-	TRBV30	TRBJ1-5
CASSLQRGLRQETQYF	TGTGCCAGCAGCCTGCAGCGGGGTCTGAGGCAAGAGACCCAGTACTTC	TRBD2	-	TRBV5-4	TRBJ2-5
CASSLRTGGSYGYTF	TGTGCCAGCAGTCTTAGGACAGGGGGCAGCTATGGCTACACCTTC	TRBD1	-	TRBV6-5	TRBJ1-2
CASRTRGNQPQHF	TGTGCCAGCAGGACCAGGGGGAATCAGCCCCAGCATTTT	TRBD1	-	TRBV6-5	TRBJ1-5
CASSPQGQLNTEAFF	TGTGCCAGCAGCCCACAAGGACAGTTGAACACTGAAGCTTTCTTT	-	-	TRBV9	TRBJ1-1
CAIRRGQGATGELFF	TGTGCCATCAGAAGGGGACAGGGGGCAACCGGGGAGCTGTTTTTT	TRBD1	-	TRBV10-3	TRBJ2-2
CASSLGQGGGTFF	TGTGCCAGCAGCTTAGGACAGGGTGGGGGAACTTTCTTT	TRBD1	-	TRBV7-2	TRBJ1-1
CTSSQDRVAGGNNEQFF	-	-	-	TRBV1	TRBJ2-1
CASFRHGQENTGELFF	TGTGCCAGCTTCAGACATGGACAGGAGAACACCGGGGAGCTGTTTTTT	TRBD1	-	TRBV5-5	TRBJ2-2
CASSLSPNTEAFF	TGTGCCAGCTCATTATCTCCGAACACTGAAGCTTTCTTT	-	-	TRBV18	TRBJ1-1
CASSKLPGLSGNTIYF	TGCGCCAGCAGCAAGCTACCGGGACTTTCTGGAAACACCATATATTTT	-	-	TRBV5-1	TRBJ1-3
CASSLAGTGGNYTF	TGCGCCAGCAGCTTGGCCGGAACAGGGGGAAACTACACCTTC	TRBD1	few	TRBV5-1	TRBJ1-2
CASSPGQDTGELFF	TGTGCCAGCTCACCGGGACAAGACACCGGGGAGCTGTTTTTT	-	-	TRBV18	TRBJ2-2
CASSLEQGEDTQYF	TGCGCCAGCAGCTTGGAACAGGGAGAAGATACGCAGTATTTT	-	-	TRBV5-1	TRBJ2-3
CASSLTGSVGGYGETQYF	TGTGCCAGCAGCTTAACTGGGAGTGTCGGGGGGTACGGAGAGACCCAGTACTTC	TRBD2	few	TRBV11-2	TRBJ2-5
CASTDRTGKNEQFF	TGTGCCAGCACCGACCGGACAGGGAAGAATGAGCAGTTCTTC	TRBD1	-	TRBV6-1	TRBJ2-1
CASSARTGWDKIYEQFF	TGTGCCAGTAGTGCCAGGACAGGTTGGGATAAAATATATGAGCAGTTCTTC	TRBD1	-	TRBV19	TRBJ2-1
CATLDRGSRQPQHF	TGTGCCACCCTGGACAGGGGTAGTCGACAGCCCCAGCATTTT	TRBD1	once	TRBV19	TRBJ1-5
CASSRSRGSRNEQFF	TGTGCCAGCAGCCGTTCTAGAGGCAGTAGAAATGAGCAGTTCTTC	-	-	TRBV3-1/TRBV3-2	TRBJ2-1